A selection of T cell receptor beta chains follows, all from one sample in a study of identical twins. Each CDR3 protein is one row after TCRdb ran MiXCR on the 5' RACE reads. The sample lists roughly 1.6 million distinct CDR3 sequences, less than 40% seen once, with more than 0.25% in the top ten. Sequencing was carried out using cord blood. Receptors were obtained from a newborn girl in good health. Each CDR3 is given with its conserved first and last residue. A D gene is named only where the DNA matches it firmly. Size is stated for part of the rows, as once, few or many counts, or as a class when the clone is expanded.

>TRBJ2-1|TRBD2|TRBV5-1|few
CASKVPLAGPTYNEQFF
TGCGCCAGCAAGGTCCCACTAGCGGGACCGACCTACAATGAGCAGTTCTTC
>TRBJ1-6|TRBD1|TRBV4-2|few
CASSLENRRGLIHSPLHF
TGTGCCAGCAGCCTAGAGAATCGCAGGGGGCTCATTCATTCACCCCTCCACTTT
>TRBJ2-3|TRBD1|TRBV5-1|few
CASSTGTATDTQYF
TGCGCCAGCTCGACCGGGACAGCCACAGATACGCAGTATTTT
>TRBJ1-2|TRBD1|TRBV12-5|-
CASGFSPRQGGYTF
TGTGCTAGTGGTTTTAGCCCCCGACAGGGTGGCTACACCTTC
>TRBJ2-7|-|TRBV20-1|few
CSARRLWDRGSYEQYF
TGCAGTGCTAGACGGCTTTGGGATAGGGGGTCCTACGAGCAGTACTTC
>TRBJ1-2|-|TRBV27|-
CASSFNLGANYGYTF
TGTGCCAGCAGTTTTAACTTGGGGGCTAACTATGGCTACACCTTC
>TRBJ1-2|TRBD1|TRBV11-2|-
CASSQTGGEYGYTF
TGTGCCAGCAGCCAGACAGGGGGCGAGTATGGCTACACCTTC
>TRBJ2-1|-|TRBV28|few
CASLLRTSNNEQFF
TGTGCCAGCCTACTCCGGACGTCAAACAATGAGCAGTTCTTC
>TRBJ2-4|TRBD2|TRBV7-9|-
CASSPTKRGGKNIQYF
TGTGCCAGCAGCCCCACCAAGCGGGGTGGGAAAAACATTCAGTACTTC
>TRBJ1-1|-|TRBV29-1|few
CSVERTRGGRTEAFF
TGCAGCGTTGAGAGAACAAGGGGAGGACGGACTGAAGCTTTCTTT
>TRBJ2-7|TRBD2|TRBV20-1|few
CSANVAGGSHEQYF
TGCAGTGCTAATGTAGCGGGAGGGAGCCACGAGCAGTACTTC
>TRBJ2-1|-|TRBV5-1|-
CASSLWGETYNEQFF
TGCGCCAGCAGCTTGTGGGGGGAGACCTACAATGAGCAGTTCTTC
>TRBJ1-1|-|TRBV12-3/TRBV12-4|-
CASIPRVRLGTEAFF
TGTGCCAGCATCCCAAGGGTCCGGCTGGGCACTGAAGCTTTCTTT
>TRBJ1-4|-|TRBV11-2|few
CASSLEVTTNEKLFF
TGTGCCAGCAGCTTAGAGGTCACAACTAATGAAAAACTGTTTTTT
>TRBJ2-3|-|TRBV5-1|-
CASSTEPRTDTQYF
TGCGCCAGCAGCACCGAACCTCGCACAGATACGCAGTATTTT
>TRBJ1-2|-|TRBV2|once
CASSGPGEDYGYTF
TGTGCCAGCAGTGGTCCAGGGGAAGACTATGGCTACACCTTC
>TRBJ2-7|TRBD2|TRBV12-3/TRBV12-4|-
CASGPPFGRVYEQYF
TGTGCCAGCGGTCCCCCTTTCGGGAGGGTCTACGAGCAGTACTTC
>TRBJ1-2|-|TRBV20-1|-
CSVPRGNYGYTF
TGCAGTGTCCCGAGAGGCAACTATGGCTACACCTTC
>TRBJ2-4|-|TRBV4-1|-
CASSQGIRLKIQYF
TGCGCCAGCAGCCAAGGTATTAGACTGAAAATTCAGTACTTC
>TRBJ1-1|TRBD1|TRBV5-1|-
CASSLGLTRDRGRGTEAFF
TGCGCCAGCAGCTTGGGCCTAACCCGGGACAGGGGGCGAGGTACTGAAGCTTTCTTT
>TRBJ2-7|-|TRBV7-9|few
CASSHEGKRYEQYF
TGTGCCAGCAGCCATGAGGGGAAGAGGTACGAGCAGTACTTC
>TRBJ2-2|-|TRBV5-1|few
CASSYNERSGELFF
TGCGCCAGCAGCTATAATGAGAGGTCCGGGGAGCTGTTTTTT